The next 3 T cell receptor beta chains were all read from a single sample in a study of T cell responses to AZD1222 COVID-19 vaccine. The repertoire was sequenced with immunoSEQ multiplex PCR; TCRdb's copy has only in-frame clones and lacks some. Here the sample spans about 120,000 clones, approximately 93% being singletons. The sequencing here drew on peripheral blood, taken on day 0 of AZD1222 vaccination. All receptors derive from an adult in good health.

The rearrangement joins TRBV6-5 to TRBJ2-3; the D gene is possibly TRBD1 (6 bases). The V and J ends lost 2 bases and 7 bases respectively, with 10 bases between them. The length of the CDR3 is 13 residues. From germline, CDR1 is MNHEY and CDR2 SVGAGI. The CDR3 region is CASSYPGQYTQYF. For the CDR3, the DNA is TGTGCCAGCAGTTACCCTGGACAGTATACGCAGTATTTT.

The CDR3 region has the DNA TGTGCCACCAGCAGAGGAAGGGTAACCCCCTACGAGCAGTACTTC. This encodes CATSRGRVTPYEQYF. J is TRBJ2-7 and V is TRBV15, with D unresolved. Germline V gene sequence: CDR1 LNHNV, CDR2 YYDKDF (reference sequence). The CDR3 length is 15 residues. Trimming pared 1 base from V and 2 bases from J, leaving 12 bases between.

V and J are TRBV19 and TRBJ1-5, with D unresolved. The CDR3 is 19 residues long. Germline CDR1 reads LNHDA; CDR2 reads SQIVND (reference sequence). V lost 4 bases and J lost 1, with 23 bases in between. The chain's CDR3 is CASSTIYDRLSRSNQPQHF. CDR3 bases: TGTGCCAGTAGTACCATTTATGACCGGCTTAGCCGGAGCAATCAGCCCCAGCATTTT.